The 18 T cell receptor beta chains presented below share a single source sample, sequenced in a study of T and B cells in COVID-19 patients. TRB was amplified from about 240-490 ng of blood genomic DNA. Multiplex PCR with BIOMED2 TRB-A/B primer pools amplified TRB rearrangements. MiXCR was run by TCRdb on the multiplex PCR reads, yielding one entry per CDR3 protein. The repertoire holds approximately 6,000 distinct CDR3 sequences, with about a quarter as singletons. Sequencing was performed on blood. The receptor set was obtained from a human donor with active COVID-19.

Regarding this clonotype: This clone may be a read error of a much larger clone one base away. This chain links TRBV19 with TRBJ1-5; no clear D. CDR1 and CDR2 from the germline V gene are LNHDA and SQIVND (reference sequence). This CDR3 contains 12 residues. CDR3 in amino acids: CAISIRAQPQHF. The CDR3 DNA follows: TGTGCCATTAGTATTAGGGCGCAGCCCCAGCATTTT.

In this sample, this clonotype turned up a few times. The rearrangement links TRBV7-9 to TRBJ1-1; the D gene is possibly TRBD1 (5 bases). The CDR3 length is 14 residues. Deletions cut 8 bases from V and 5 bases from J, with 18 bases between. CDR1 and CDR2 (germline): SEHNR, FQNEAQ (reference sequence). Here the CDR3 DNA reads TGTGCCAGCCAAATAGACAGATCTTTAACTGAAGCTTTCTTT. Translated: CASQIDRSLTEAFF.

A word on this clonotype: A much larger clone lies a single base off, so this may be a read error. The chain couples TRBV6-5 to TRBJ1-5; no firm D call. Germline V gives CDR1 MNHEY, CDR2 SVGAGI. The CDR3 extends over 16 amino acids. DNA of the CDR3: TGTGCCGGCAGTTACTCGAGACCCCCTGGCAATCAGCCCCAGCATTTT. This gives the protein CAGSYSRPPGNQPQHF.

The chain is built from TRBV7-9 and TRBJ2-5; no clear D. V was trimmed by 1 base and J by 5 bases, leaving 5 bases between them. Germline V gene lookup returns CDR1 SEHNR and CDR2 FQNEAQ (reference sequence). The CDR3 has 12 residues. Written as DNA, the CDR3 is TGTGCCAGCAGCTTAGTGGGGGAGACCCAGTACTTC. The encoded protein is CASSLVGETQYF.

This clonotype is medium-sized within its sample. The genes are TRBV6-5 and TRBJ2-4; 11 positions match TRBD1. The CDR3 extends over 15 amino acids. With V trimmed by 5 bases and J by 6 bases, 6 bases remained unmatched. Germline assignment: CDR1 MNHEY and CDR2 SVGAGI. Here the CDR3 DNA reads TGTGCCAGCAGTGCCGGGACAGGGGGTGTAAACATTCAGTACTTC. This codes for CASSAGTGGVNIQYF.

The genes are TRBV20-1 and TRBJ1-5; perhaps TRBD1 as D (5 bases). This CDR3 has 12 amino acids. In germline, CDR1 is DFQATT, CDR2 SNEGSKA (reference sequence). Trimming left V 3 bases short and J 6 bases short, with 9 bases between. The CDR3 coding sequence is TGCAGTGCTAGTTTGGGGGGTCAGCCCCAGCATTTT. Encoded protein: CSASLGGQPQHF.

This chain joins TRBV20-1 and TRBJ2-2; D may be TRBD1 (6 bases). V was pared by 6 bases and J by 3 bases, with 14 bases between. Germline CDR1 and CDR2: DFQATT and SNEGSKA (reference sequence). The CDR3 runs to 14 residues. As DNA, the CDR3 is TGCAGTGCCTACAGGGACGGGGACACCGGGGAGCTGTTTTTT. Protein sequence: CSAYRDGDTGELFF.

This clonotype occurred a few times. V usage is TRBV5-1 and J usage is TRBJ2-3; the match to TRBD2 covers 11 bases. Germline-derived CDR1 and CDR2 are SGHRS and YFSETQ. After removal of 2 bases from V and 4 bases from J, the junction contained 9 bases not matched to a gene. The CDR3 is 17 residues long. The CDR3 DNA reads as TGCGCCAGCAGCTTTGTCCCTAGCGGGGGGATTTCAGATACGCAGTATTTT. This sequence encodes CASSFVPSGGISDTQYF.

This clonotype is classed as medium-sized. The rearrangement joins TRBV19 to TRBJ1-3; D is undetermined. Per the germline V gene, CDR1 is LNHDA and CDR2 is SQIVND (reference sequence). V was shortened by 0 bases and J by 0 bases, with 9 bases between the two germline ends. The CDR3 runs to 16 residues. DNA for the CDR3: TGTGCCAGTAGTATAGATCTGGGCTTCTCTGGAAACACCATATATTTT. Translation: CASSIDLGFSGNTIYF.

This clonotype is categorized as medium-sized (0.01 to 0.1%). As DNA, the CDR3 is TGTGCCAGCAGCTTCTCAAACTATGGCTACACCTTC. Amino acid sequence: CASSFSNYGYTF. This chain joins TRBV5-4 and TRBJ1-2; D is undetermined. This CDR3 has 12 residues. The germline gives CDR1 SGHNT, CDR2 YYREEE (reference sequence). Trimming pared 2 bases from V and 2 bases from J, leaving 4 bases between.

This clonotype is medium-sized. J is TRBJ2-3 and V is TRBV29-1, with D possibly matching TRBD2 (6 bases). Germline lookup yields CDR1 SQVTM and CDR2 ANQGSEA. Trimming left V 7 bases short and J 1 base short, with 6 bases between. The CDR3 is 11 amino acids. The CDR3 protein is CSGGGTDTQYF. Written as DNA, the CDR3 is TGCAGCGGGGGGGGCACAGATACGCAGTATTTT.

This chain links TRBV5-1 with TRBJ2-1; D not resolved. The germline V and J ends were trimmed by 2 bases and 0 bases, with 9 bases remaining between them. Germline CDR1 SGHRS, CDR2 YFSETQ. The CDR3 runs to 15 residues. CDR3 protein: CASSLEASSYNEQFF. The CDR3, as DNA: TGCGCCAGCAGCTTAGAAGCGAGCTCCTACAATGAGCAGTTCTTC.

The chain uses TRBV7-2 and TRBJ2-1; the D call may be TRBD1 or TRBD2 (5 bases each). Looked up from germline, CDR1 is SGHTA and CDR2 is FQGNSA. V shed 5 bases and J shed 1 base, with 9 bases lying between them. The CDR3 runs 14 residues. The CDR3 DNA is TGTGCCAGCAGCCGGGACGGATCCTACAATGAGCAGTTCTTC. This gives the protein CASSRDGSYNEQFF.

The rearrangement uses TRBV20-1 and TRBJ2-5, with D perhaps given as TRBD1 or TRBD2 (5 bases each). Trimming removed 1 base at V and 4 bases at J, with 10 bases between. Germline CDR1 is DFQATT and CDR2 is SNEGSKA (reference sequence). The CDR3 spans 13 residues. The CDR3 coding sequence is TGCAGTGCTAGAGTTGAGGGGCCAGAGACCCAGTACTTC. Translating it yields CSARVEGPETQYF.

By its share, this clonotype is medium-sized. V gene TRBV7-6 combines with J gene TRBJ2-1; 8 bases are a match to TRBD1. CDR1 is SGHVS, CDR2 FNYEAQ, per germline. After removal of 3 bases from V and 0 bases from J, the junction contained 4 bases not matched to a gene. The CDR3 has 16 residues. In DNA form, the CDR3 reads TGTGCCAGCAGCTTTAACAGGGGGAGCTCCTACAATGAGCAGTTCTTC. Its protein is CASSFNRGSSYNEQFF.

The DNA of the CDR3 is TGTGCCAGCAGCTTAGGGCGGGAGAACAGCTACACCTTC. Amino acids: CASSLGRENSYTF. The rearrangement uses TRBV7-9 and TRBJ1-2; no clear D. V was pared by 1 base and J by 9 bases, with 12 bases between. The V gene's germline CDR1 is SEHNR and CDR2 FQNEAQ (reference sequence). The CDR3 consists of 13 residues.

This clonotype is medium-sized (0.01 to 0.1%) by share. The J gene is TRBJ2-6, the V gene TRBV5-6, with D maybe TRBD2 (6 bases). The CDR3 sequence is 18 residues long. Germline values: CDR1 SGHDT, CDR2 YYEEEE. With 4 bases removed from V and 0 bases from J, the gap between germline ends came to 17 bases. CDR3 sequence: CASSPRGRLASGANVLTF. The CDR3 nucleotides are TGTGCCAGCAGCCCGCGGGGCCGACTCGCCTCTGGGGCCAACGTCCTGACTTTC.

This clonotype is classed as medium-sized. This chain joins TRBV29-1 and TRBJ1-5, with TRBD1 as a possible D gene (5 bases). The germline gives CDR1 SQVTM, CDR2 ANQGSEA. Trimming cost V 0 bases and J 5 bases, with 20 bases left between them. CDR3 length: 17 amino acids. This CDR3 reads CSVEDRGLAAKYQPQHF. As DNA, the CDR3 is TGCAGCGTTGAAGATCGGGGCCTAGCGGCAAAATATCAGCCCCAGCATTTT.